Shown below are 32 T cell receptor beta chains from a single sample sequenced in a study of response to subunit inactivated influenza vaccine. TCRdb fed the RT-PCR reads into MiXCR, producing one record per CDR3 protein. The sample has roughly 500,000 distinct CDR3 sequences, 25% seen once. The source was CD4+ T cells sorted from PBMCs, collected around 5 days after vaccination. The receptor set was obtained from a man over 45 who received an inactivated influenza vaccine.

The chain recombines TRBV28 with TRBJ2-1, with TRBD1 matching over 9 bases. V was clipped by 7 bases and J by 1 base; unmatched bases: 11. This CDR3 contains 17 residues. Germline V gene lookup returns CDR1 MDHEN and CDR2 SYDVKM. CDR3 loop: CASIHWLGQGSYNEQFF. In nucleotides, the CDR3 is TGTGCCAGCATTCATTGGTTGGGACAGGGTTCCTACAATGAGCAGTTCTTC.

This clonotype was counted a few times. V gene TRBV29-1 combines with J gene TRBJ2-7; 13 bases are shared with TRBD2. The CDR3 totals 15 residues. V was pared by 5 bases and J by 2 bases, with 6 bases of the junction left unmatched. The V gene's germline CDR1 is SQVTM and CDR2 ANQGSEA. CDR3 protein: CSVRPTSGRTYEQYF. The CDR3 DNA reads TGCAGCGTTAGACCGACTAGCGGGAGGACCTACGAGCAGTACTTC.

Comment on this clonotype: A read error may explain this, as a much larger clone is one base away. The V gene is TRBV6-2 or TRBV6-3, the J gene TRBJ2-7, with no clear D. V dropped 3 bases and J dropped 3 bases, with 9 bases sitting between them. The CDR3 spans 13 residues. Germline loops: CDR1 MNHEY, CDR2 SVGEGT. The CDR3 spells CASSYPGGYEQYF. In DNA, the CDR3 is TGTGCCAGCAGTTATCCGGGCGGCTACGAGCAGTACTTC.

V usage is TRBV4-1 and J usage is TRBJ2-3; D might be TRBD1 (5 bases). The germline V gene has CDR1 MGHRA and CDR2 YSYEKL. The CDR3 consists of 16 residues. V lost 1 base and J lost 3, with 14 bases in between. The CDR3 coding sequence is TGCGCCAGCAGCCAAGGGGGCCGGTCGGTAACAGATACGCAGTATTTT. It translates to CASSQGGRSVTDTQYF.

This clonotype was counted between two and nine times. The rearrangement uses TRBV6-2 or TRBV6-3 and TRBJ2-7; 8 nucleotides match TRBD2. CDR1 MNHEY and CDR2 SVGEGT come from the germline V gene. Trimming took 2 bases from V and 7 from J; bases not matched to a gene: 13. CDR3 length: 16 residues. The CDR3 DNA sequence: TGTGCCAGCAGTTACCGATCCGGGACTAGTTCGGAAGAGCAGTACTTC. The encoded protein is CASSYRSGTSSEEQYF.

The V gene is TRBV4-3, the J gene TRBJ1-2; D remains unclear. In germline, CDR1 is LGHNA, CDR2 YSLEER. V shed 1 base and J shed 4 bases, with 13 bases lying between them. This CDR3 is 15 amino acids long. CDR3 sequence (DNA): TGCGCCAGCAGCCAAGCGGCGGGTTCTGCCTATGGCTACACCTTC. Protein: CASSQAAGSAYGYTF.

The J gene is TRBJ1-2, the V gene TRBV29-1; the D gene is possibly TRBD1 (5 bases). The CDR3 has 13 residues. Deletions cut 5 bases from V and 7 bases from J, with 17 bases between. From germline, CDR1 is SQVTM and CDR2 ANQGSEA. This CDR3 reads CSVQGGGEGGYTF. The CDR3 DNA reads as TGCAGCGTTCAGGGCGGAGGAGAAGGTGGCTACACCTTC.

The chain joins TRBV7-8 to TRBJ2-7, with a tentative D call TRBD1 (5 bases). CDR3 length: 14 amino acids. The V and J ends lost 3 bases and 0 bases respectively, with 9 bases between them. Germline CDR1 and CDR2: SGHVS and FQNEAQ. The CDR3 region is CASSFLGHSYEQYF. The CDR3 nucleotides read TGTGCCAGCAGCTTTCTAGGACACTCCTACGAGCAGTACTTC.

The V call is TRBV3-1, the J call TRBJ2-3, with 10 bases lining up with TRBD2. This CDR3 spans 15 amino acids. Trimming at V came to 4 bases and at J to 4 bases, leaving 5 bases not matched to a gene. Germline assignment: CDR1 LGHDT and CDR2 YNNKEL (reference sequence). The CDR3 reads CASSPAGGQADTQYF. The CDR3 DNA follows: TGTGCCAGCAGCCCAGCGGGGGGGCAAGCAGATACGCAGTATTTT.

There are many counts of this clonotype. The genes are TRBV9 and TRBJ2-3; TRBD2 matches 9 bases. Looked up from germline, CDR1 is SGDLS and CDR2 is YYNGEE. This CDR3 has 16 residues. V shed 3 bases, J shed 5 bases, and the junction held 10 bases outside the gene matches. CDR3 in amino acids: CASSATSGYSGDTQYF. DNA for the CDR3: TGTGCCAGCAGCGCGACTAGCGGTTACTCTGGAGATACGCAGTATTTT.

This clonotype was recorded a few times. This chain connects TRBV5-1 to TRBJ2-7; tentative D call: TRBD1 (5 bases). Germline CDR1 reads SGHRS; CDR2 reads YFSETQ. The CDR3 totals 13 residues. The V end lost 2 bases, the J end lost 4 bases, and 10 bases lay between the germline ends. The CDR3 sequence is CASSFRVGYEQYF. In DNA, the CDR3 is TGCGCCAGCAGCTTCAGGGTGGGATACGAGCAGTACTTC.

The gene calls are TRBV12-3 or TRBV12-4 and TRBJ2-7, with 7 bases lining up with TRBD2. The CDR3 runs 13 residues. Trimming cost V 6 bases and J 6 bases; bases outside gene matches: 8. The CDR3 region has the DNA TGTGCCAGCAGCTTACGGGGGGAGTCCGAGCAGTACTTC. This sequence encodes CASSLRGESEQYF.

The V gene is TRBV4-3, the J gene TRBJ2-7; TRBD2 is a possible D gene (5 bases). The CDR3 loop spans 16 amino acids. The germline gives CDR1 LGHNA, CDR2 YSLEER. Trimming took 1 base from V and 2 from J, leaving 15 bases between them. CDR3: CASSQVGGVSTYEQYF. Here the CDR3 DNA reads TGCGCCAGCAGCCAAGTTGGAGGAGTTAGCACCTACGAGCAGTACTTC.

This clonotype was seen only a few times. The J gene is TRBJ2-4, the V gene TRBV20-1; no definite D call. Trimming shortened V by 6 bases and J by 0 bases, and 12 bases separated the two germline ends. Per the germline V gene, CDR1 is DFQATT and CDR2 is SNEGSKA (reference sequence). The CDR3 has 14 amino acids. This CDR3 reads CSAKKLLAKNIQYF. The CDR3 DNA follows: TGCAGTGCCAAGAAACTTTTAGCCAAAAACATTCAGTACTTC.

This clonotype was seen repeatedly, ten times or more. V gene TRBV20-1 combines with J gene TRBJ1-5, with TRBD1 matching over 7 bases. The trim removed 5 bases at V and 7 bases at J, leaving 5 bases unmatched. Germline assignment: CDR1 DFQATT and CDR2 SNEGSKA (reference sequence). CDR3 length: 12 residues. In DNA form, the CDR3 reads TGCAGTGCTTCGACAGGGAGGCAGCCCCAGCATTTT. As protein: CSASTGRQPQHF.

This clonotype has only a few counts. The V call is TRBV7-2, the J call TRBJ2-7, with a possible D match to TRBD2 (6 bases). Per the germline V gene, CDR1 is SGHTA and CDR2 is FQGNSA. There are 15 residues in the CDR3. V lost 7 bases and J lost 4, with 20 bases in between. The CDR3 region is CASMRGDAPGYEQYF. The CDR3 region has the DNA TGTGCCAGCATGCGCGGGGACGCTCCTGGTTACGAGCAGTACTTC.

This clonotype was counted between two and nine times. The chain carries TRBV10-2 and TRBJ2-6, with D uncertain. The germline V and J ends were trimmed by 6 bases and 1 base, with 10 bases remaining between them. The CDR3 contains 15 residues. Germline V gives CDR1 WSHSY, CDR2 SAAADI. The CDR3 spells CASSPRPSGANVLTF. In DNA form, the CDR3 reads TGCGCCAGCAGCCCCCGACCATCTGGGGCCAACGTCCTGACTTTC.

This clonotype was observed a few times. The V call is TRBV5-1, the J call TRBJ1-1; D gene unclear. CDR3 length: 14 amino acids. Germline lookup yields CDR1 SGHRS and CDR2 YFSETQ. The V and J ends lost 0 bases and 2 bases respectively, with 8 bases between them. The CDR3 coding sequence is TGCGCCAGCAGCTTGGATTCAGGTAACACTGAAGCTTTCTTT. Translated, it gives CASSLDSGNTEAFF.

The rearrangement uses TRBV7-9 and TRBJ1-3; D gene ambiguous. The CDR3 has 15 amino acids. V lost 5 bases and J 0 bases, leaving 11 bases between the germline ends. Germline lookup yields CDR1 SEHNR and CDR2 FQNEAQ (reference sequence). CDR3 region: CASSETLSSGNTIYF. CDR3 in DNA: TGTGCCAGCAGCGAAACCTTAAGCTCTGGAAACACCATATATTTT.

The genes are TRBV18 and TRBJ2-3, with 9 bases identical to TRBD1. The CDR3 is 15 amino acids. Trimming cost V 3 bases and J 3 bases; bases outside gene matches: 4. The germline gives CDR1 KGHSH, CDR2 LQKENI. This chain's CDR3 is CASSPVGQGTDTQYF. CDR3 sequence (DNA): TGTGCCAGCTCACCGGTGGGACAGGGTACAGATACGCAGTATTTT.

The chain has TRBV7-2 and TRBJ2-7, with D perhaps matching TRBD1 (6 bases). V lost 4 bases, J lost 2 bases, and 12 bases lay in between. The CDR3 covers 14 residues. Per the germline V gene, CDR1 is SGHTA and CDR2 is FQGNSA. The CDR3 here is CASSWTAGPYEQYF. The CDR3 DNA reads TGTGCCAGCAGCTGGACAGCAGGGCCCTACGAGCAGTACTTC.

V and J are TRBV7-9 and TRBJ2-3; D not certain. Germline V CDR1 and CDR2: SEHNR, FQNEAQ (reference sequence). V shed 6 bases and J shed 1 base, with 11 bases lying between them. The CDR3 has 14 residues. CDR3 residues: CASSSRWGTDTQYF. The CDR3 nucleotides are TGTGCCAGCAGTTCACGATGGGGCACAGATACGCAGTATTTT.

The genes are TRBV5-6 and TRBJ2-6; D might be TRBD1 (5 bases). There are 18 residues in the CDR3. Between the trimmed V and J ends, which lost 4 bases and 0 bases, there was a span of 17 bases. Germline CDR1 SGHDT, CDR2 YYEEEE. The CDR3 reads CASSKRMTATSGANVLTF. The CDR3 DNA sequence: TGTGCCAGCAGCAAACGGATGACAGCCACCTCTGGGGCCAACGTCCTGACTTTC.

This clonotype was seen more than once but under ten times. The rearrangement uses TRBV6-2 or TRBV6-3 and TRBJ2-2, with 7 bases matching TRBD1. CDR1 is MNHEY, CDR2 SVGEGT, per germline. The CDR3 contains 12 residues. Trimming took 6 bases from V and 7 from J; bases not matched to a gene: 2. The CDR3 coding sequence is TGTGCCAGCAGCCGGGACAGCGGGGAGCTGTTTTTT. Protein: CASSRDSGELFF.

This clonotype was detected only a few times. The CDR3 bases are TGCAGCGTTGTAGGGGACAGGGTAGAGTTCTTC. Amino acids: CSVVGDRVEFF. The J gene is TRBJ2-1, the V gene TRBV29-1, with 9 bases lining up with TRBD1. Germline values: CDR1 SQVTM, CDR2 ANQGSEA. V shed 4 bases and J 14 bases; nucleotides not matched to a gene: 6. This CDR3 spans 11 amino acids.

This chain connects TRBV2 to TRBJ1-5; tentative D call: TRBD1 (5 bases). Germline V lookup: CDR1 SNHLY, CDR2 FYNNEI. Trimming cost V 5 bases and J 0 bases, with 8 bases left between them. The CDR3 contains 14 residues. The CDR3 region is CASSRGVSNQPQHF. In nucleotides, the CDR3 is TGTGCCAGCAGTAGGGGTGTTAGCAATCAGCCCCAGCATTTT.

The chain links TRBV7-8 to TRBJ2-1; 9 bases fit TRBD1. The CDR3 consists of 16 residues. The germline V gene encodes CDR1 SGHVS and CDR2 FQNEAQ. V dropped 5 bases and J dropped 9; count of bases not matched to a gene: 14. CDR3 in DNA: TGTGCCAGCAGCCCTACACGGGACAGGGCTGATAGTGAGCAGTTCTTC. As protein: CASSPTRDRADSEQFF.

This clonotype occurred a few times. Because the CDR3's place on the DNA is in doubt, the DNA is left out and the CDR3 is given as listed by TCRdb. The V gene is TRBV12-3 or TRBV12-4, the J gene TRBJ2-7; the table's TRBD1 call for D was not verified on the DNA. 14 amino acids form the CDR3, both terminal residues included. CDR3 loop: CASSFLAGGSEQYF.

The V call is TRBV5-1, the J call TRBJ1-2; 12 nucleotides agree with TRBD1. Germline CDR1 and CDR2: SGHRS and YFSETQ. J gave up 7 bases and V 2 bases, and 6 bases lay outside the gene matches. This CDR3 is 15 amino acids long. The CDR3 DNA reads as TGCGCCAGCAGCTTCCGGGACAGGGGGCGATCTGGCTACACCTTC. Protein product: CASSFRDRGRSGYTF.

This clonotype was observed a few times. V gene TRBV6-5 combines with J gene TRBJ2-2; the D call may be TRBD1 or TRBD2 (5 bases each). The germline V gene has CDR1 MNHEY and CDR2 SVGAGI. This CDR3 is 16 amino acids long. V dropped 1 base and J dropped 1 base, with 10 bases sitting between them. CDR3 region: CASSYLGTENTGELFF. The CDR3 bases are TGTGCCAGCAGTTACTTGGGGACGGAGAACACCGGGGAGCTGTTTTTT.

This clonotype was detected ten times or more. The rearrangement links TRBV5-1 to TRBJ2-1, with a weak D call TRBD1 (6 bases). This CDR3 region has 15 residues. V lost 0 bases and J lost 0, with 7 bases in between. Germline V gene sequence: CDR1 SGHRS, CDR2 YFSETQ. This CDR3 is CASSLEGVSYNEQFF. The CDR3 coding sequence is TGCGCCAGCAGCTTGGAGGGGGTCTCCTACAATGAGCAGTTCTTC.

V and J are TRBV29-1 and TRBJ2-3; D not certain. The germline gives CDR1 SQVTM, CDR2 ANQGSEA. The CDR3 loop spans 13 amino acids. With 4 bases removed from V and 3 bases from J, the gap between germline ends came to 11 bases. The CDR3 DNA follows: TGCAGCGTTGCACTATGGGGAACAGATACGCAGTATTTT. Translation gives CSVALWGTDTQYF.